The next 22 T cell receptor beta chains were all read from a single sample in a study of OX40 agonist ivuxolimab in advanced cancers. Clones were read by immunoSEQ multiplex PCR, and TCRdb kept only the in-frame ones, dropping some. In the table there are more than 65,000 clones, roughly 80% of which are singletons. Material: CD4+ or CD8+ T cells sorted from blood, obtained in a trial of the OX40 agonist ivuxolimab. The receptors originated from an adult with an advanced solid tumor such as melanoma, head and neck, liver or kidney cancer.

As DNA, the CDR3 is TGTGCCAGCAGCCGAGGACTTAGGGGCAATCAGCCCCAGCATTTT. Amino acid sequence: CASSRGLRGNQPQHF. V is TRBV6-5 and J is TRBJ1-5; no clear D gene. V lost 6 bases to trimming and J lost 2 bases, with 14 bases between them. There are 15 residues in the CDR3. Germline V gene sequence: CDR1 MNHEY, CDR2 SVGAGI.

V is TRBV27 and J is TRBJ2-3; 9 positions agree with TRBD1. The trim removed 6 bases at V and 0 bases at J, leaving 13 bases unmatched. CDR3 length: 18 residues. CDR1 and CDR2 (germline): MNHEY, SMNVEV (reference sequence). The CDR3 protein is CASRTTGGWQRSTDTQYF. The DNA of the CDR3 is TGTGCCAGCAGAACCACAGGGGGCTGGCAGCGGAGCACAGATACGCAGTATTTT.

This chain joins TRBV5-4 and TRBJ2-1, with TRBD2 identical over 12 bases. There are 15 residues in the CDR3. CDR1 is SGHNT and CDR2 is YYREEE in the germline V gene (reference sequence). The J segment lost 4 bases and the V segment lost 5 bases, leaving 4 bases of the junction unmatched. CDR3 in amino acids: CASRLAGGTYNEQFF. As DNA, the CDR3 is TGTGCCAGCAGGCTAGCGGGGGGGACGTACAATGAGCAGTTCTTC.

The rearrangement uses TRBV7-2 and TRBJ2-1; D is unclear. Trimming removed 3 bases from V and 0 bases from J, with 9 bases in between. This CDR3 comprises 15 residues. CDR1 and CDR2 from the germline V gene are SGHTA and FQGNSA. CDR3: CASSFSRSSYNEQFF. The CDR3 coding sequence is TGTGCCAGCAGCTTTTCCAGGAGCTCCTACAATGAGCAGTTCTTC.

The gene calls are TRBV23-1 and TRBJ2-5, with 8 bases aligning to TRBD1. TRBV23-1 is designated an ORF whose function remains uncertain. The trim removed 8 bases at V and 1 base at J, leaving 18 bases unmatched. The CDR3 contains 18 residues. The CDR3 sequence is CASVPGGYNPYFQETQYF. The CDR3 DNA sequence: TGCGCCAGCGTCCCAGGGGGCTATAATCCCTATTTCCAAGAGACCCAGTACTTC.

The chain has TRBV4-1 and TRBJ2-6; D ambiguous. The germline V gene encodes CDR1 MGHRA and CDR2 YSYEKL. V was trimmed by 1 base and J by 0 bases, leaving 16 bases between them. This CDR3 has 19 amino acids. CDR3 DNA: TGCGCCAGCAGCCAAGTATCAACAGTTGGGCACTCTGGGGCCAACGTCCTGACTTTC. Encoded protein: CASSQVSTVGHSGANVLTF.

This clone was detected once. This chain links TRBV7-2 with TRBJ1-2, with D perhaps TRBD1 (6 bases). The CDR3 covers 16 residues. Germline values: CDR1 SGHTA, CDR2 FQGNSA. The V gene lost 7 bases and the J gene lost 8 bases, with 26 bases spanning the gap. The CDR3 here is CASTLTLTANRVGYTF. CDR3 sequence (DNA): TGTGCCAGCACCCTGACACTTACGGCCAACAGGGTAGGCTACACCTTC. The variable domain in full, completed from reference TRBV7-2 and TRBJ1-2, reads GAGVSQSPSNKVTEKGKDVELRCDPISGHTALYWYRQSLGQGLEFLIYFQGNSAPDKSGLPSDRFSAERTGGSVSTLTIQRTQQEDSAVYLCASTLTLTANRVGYTFGSGTRLTVV.

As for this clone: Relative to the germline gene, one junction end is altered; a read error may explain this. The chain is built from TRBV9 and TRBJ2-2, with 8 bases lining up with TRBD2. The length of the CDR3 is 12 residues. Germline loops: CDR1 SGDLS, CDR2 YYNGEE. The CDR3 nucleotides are TGTGCCAGTAGCGGGGTAACCGGGGAGCTGTTTTTT. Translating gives CASSGVTGELFF.

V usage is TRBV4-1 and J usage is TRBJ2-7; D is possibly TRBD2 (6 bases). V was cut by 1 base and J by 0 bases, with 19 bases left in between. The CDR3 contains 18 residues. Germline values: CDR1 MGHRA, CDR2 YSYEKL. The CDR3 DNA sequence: TGCGCCAGCAGCCAAGGACGAGGAGGGGACTCAAGCTCCTACGAGCAGTACTTC. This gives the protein CASSQGRGGDSSSYEQYF.

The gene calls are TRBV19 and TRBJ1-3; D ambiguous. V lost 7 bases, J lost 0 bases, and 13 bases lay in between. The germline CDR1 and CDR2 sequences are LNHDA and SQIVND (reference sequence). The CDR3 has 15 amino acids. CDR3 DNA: TGTGCCAGTACCACCGAGGGAATCTCTGGAAACACCATATATTTT. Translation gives CASTTEGISGNTIYF.

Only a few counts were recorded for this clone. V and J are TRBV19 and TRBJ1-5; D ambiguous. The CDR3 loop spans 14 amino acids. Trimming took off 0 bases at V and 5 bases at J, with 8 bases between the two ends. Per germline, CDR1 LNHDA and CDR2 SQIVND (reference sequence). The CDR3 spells CASSIDRLDQPQHF. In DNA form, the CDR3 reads TGTGCCAGTAGTATAGATCGGCTCGATCAGCCCCAGCATTTT.

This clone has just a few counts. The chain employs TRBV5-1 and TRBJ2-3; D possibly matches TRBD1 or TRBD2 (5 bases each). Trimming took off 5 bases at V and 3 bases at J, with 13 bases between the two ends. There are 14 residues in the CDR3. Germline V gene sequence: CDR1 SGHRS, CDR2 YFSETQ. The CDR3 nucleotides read TGCGCCAGCAGTTCTCAGGGACCGACAGATACGCAGTATTTT. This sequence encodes CASSSQGPTDTQYF.

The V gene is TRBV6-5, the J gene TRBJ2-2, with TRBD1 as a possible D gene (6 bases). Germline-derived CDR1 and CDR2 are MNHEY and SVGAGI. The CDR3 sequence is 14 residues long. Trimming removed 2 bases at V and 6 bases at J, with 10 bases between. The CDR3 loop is CASSYQQGPGELFF. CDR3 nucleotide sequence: TGTGCCAGCAGTTACCAACAGGGCCCCGGGGAGCTGTTTTTT.

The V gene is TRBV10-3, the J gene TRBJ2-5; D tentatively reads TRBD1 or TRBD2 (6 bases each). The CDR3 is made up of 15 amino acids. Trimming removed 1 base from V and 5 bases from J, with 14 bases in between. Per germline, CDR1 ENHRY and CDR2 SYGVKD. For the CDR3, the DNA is TGTGCCATCAGTGAGTTAGGGGGGCATAGGGAGACCCAGTACTTC. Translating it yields CAISELGGHRETQYF.

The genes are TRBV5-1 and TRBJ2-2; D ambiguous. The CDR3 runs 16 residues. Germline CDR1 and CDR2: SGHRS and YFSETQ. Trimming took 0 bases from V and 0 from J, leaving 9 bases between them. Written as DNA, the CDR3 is TGCGCCAGCAGCTTGGATGGCCTGCCGAACACCGGGGAGCTGTTTTTT. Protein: CASSLDGLPNTGELFF.

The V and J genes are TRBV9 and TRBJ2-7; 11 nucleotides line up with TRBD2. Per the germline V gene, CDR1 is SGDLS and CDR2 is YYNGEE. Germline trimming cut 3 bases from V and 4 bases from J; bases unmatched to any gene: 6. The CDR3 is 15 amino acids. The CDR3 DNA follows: TGTGCCAGCAGCGACGGGACTAGCGGACCTTACGAGCAGTACTTC. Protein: CASSDGTSGPYEQYF.

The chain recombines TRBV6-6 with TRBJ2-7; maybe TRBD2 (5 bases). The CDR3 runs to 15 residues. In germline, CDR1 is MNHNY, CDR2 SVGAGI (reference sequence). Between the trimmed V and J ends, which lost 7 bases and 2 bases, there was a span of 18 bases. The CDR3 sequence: CASTPAGRPPYEQYF. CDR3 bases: TGTGCCAGCACGCCGGCGGGTCGACCTCCCTACGAGCAGTACTTC.

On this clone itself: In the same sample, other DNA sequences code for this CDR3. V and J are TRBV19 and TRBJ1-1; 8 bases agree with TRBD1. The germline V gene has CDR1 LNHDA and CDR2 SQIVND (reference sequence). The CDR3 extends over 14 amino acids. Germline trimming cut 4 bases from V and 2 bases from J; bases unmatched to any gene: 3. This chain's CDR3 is CASSKGQANTEAFF. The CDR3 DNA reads TGTGCCAGTAGTAAGGGACAGGCCAACACTGAAGCTTTCTTT.

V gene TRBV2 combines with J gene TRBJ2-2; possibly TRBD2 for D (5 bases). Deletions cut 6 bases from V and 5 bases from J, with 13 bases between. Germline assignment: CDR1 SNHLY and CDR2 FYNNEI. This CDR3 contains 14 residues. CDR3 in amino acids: CASSVTRGTGELFF. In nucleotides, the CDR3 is TGTGCCAGCAGCGTCACCCGAGGGACCGGGGAGCTGTTTTTT.

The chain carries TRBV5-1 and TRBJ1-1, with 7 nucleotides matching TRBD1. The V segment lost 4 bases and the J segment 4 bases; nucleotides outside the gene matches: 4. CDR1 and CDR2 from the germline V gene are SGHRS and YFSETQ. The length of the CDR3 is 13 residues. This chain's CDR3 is CASSPGTATEAFF. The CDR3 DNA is TGCGCCAGCAGCCCAGGGACAGCCACTGAAGCTTTCTTT.

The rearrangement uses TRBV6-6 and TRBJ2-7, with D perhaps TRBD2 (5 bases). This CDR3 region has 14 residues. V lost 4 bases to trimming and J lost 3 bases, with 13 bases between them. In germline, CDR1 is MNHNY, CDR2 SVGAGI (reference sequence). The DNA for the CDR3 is TGTGCCAGCAGTTTCCCCACCGGGGTCTACGAGCAGTACTTC. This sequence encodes CASSFPTGVYEQYF.

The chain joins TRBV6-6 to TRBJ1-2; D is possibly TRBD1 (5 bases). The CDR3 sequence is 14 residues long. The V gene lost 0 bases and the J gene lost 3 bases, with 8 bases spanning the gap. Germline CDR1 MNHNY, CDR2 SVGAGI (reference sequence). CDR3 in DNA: TGTGCCAGCAGTTACTCGGGGGGTGACTATGGCTACACCTTC. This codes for CASSYSGGDYGYTF.